The rows below give T cell receptor beta chains drawn from one sample of a study of early T cells in non-severe SARS-CoV-2 infection. TCRdb recomputed calls from the 5' RACE reads with MiXCR, one row per CDR3 protein. The sample consists of 28,000 or so distinct CDR3 sequences, about 3.9% of them appearing once. Sample: whole blood. Receptor source: an adult who was a healthcare worker with PCR-confirmed SARS-CoV-2 infection or an uninfected control (not recorded which). CDR3s include the opening cysteine and the closing phenylalanine or tryptophan. Fields, in order: D gene, clone size, V gene, J gene, CDR3 protein, CDR3 DNA. A D gene is named only where the DNA matches it firmly. Part of the rows lack a size; the others show once, few, many or a class for expanded clones.

-,many,TRBV18,TRBJ2-4,CASSPLTQGIAKNIQYF,TGTGCCAGCTCACCGCTGACGCAGGGTATAGCCAAAAACATTCAGTACTTC
TRBD1,many,TRBV7-3,TRBJ2-2,CASSLGTGRELFF,TGTGCCAGCAGCTTAGGGACAGGAAGGGAGCTGTTTTTT
-,many,TRBV29-1,TRBJ2-1,CSVEETGFSEQFF,TGCAGCGTTGAAGAGACAGGTTTTTCTGAGCAGTTCTTC
-,many,TRBV7-8,TRBJ1-2,CASSLVAGLNYGYTF,TGTGCCAGCAGCTTAGTTGCAGGGCTTAACTATGGCTACACCTTC
TRBD1,many,TRBV20-1,TRBJ1-1,CSARRRDRDPLGEAFF,TGCAGTGCTAGACGCCGGGACAGGGACCCCTTAGGGGAAGCTTTCTTT
-,many,TRBV12-5,TRBJ1-4,CASGLDTRIAATNEKLFF,TGTGCTAGTGGTTTGGACACAAGGATTGCGGCAACTAATGAAAAACTGTTTTTT
TRBD1,many,TRBV6-5,TRBJ1-1,CASSYSAPLRGRTEAFF,TGTGCCAGCAGTTACTCCGCCCCCCTCAGGGGGAGAACTGAAGCTTTCTTT
-,many,TRBV6-2/TRBV6-3,TRBJ1-6,CASRSRDSQNSPLHF,TGTGCCAGCAGAAGTAGAGACAGTCAAAATTCACCCCTCCACTTT
TRBD1,many,TRBV29-1,TRBJ1-1,CSVDQPGQGTEAFF,TGCAGCGTTGATCAACCGGGACAGGGTACTGAAGCTTTCTTT
-,many,TRBV28,TRBJ2-5,CASKETQGGGETQYF,TGTGCCAGCAAGGAAACACAGGGCGGGGGAGAGACCCAGTACTTC
-,many,TRBV4-1,TRBJ2-7,CASSPEQGYEQYF,TGCGCCAGCAGCCCGGAACAGGGTTACGAGCAGTACTTC
-,many,TRBV6-5,TRBJ1-2,CASRNRDGSYTF,TGTGCCAGCAGAAACAGGGATGGTAGCTACACCTTC
-,many,TRBV19,TRBJ2-7,CASRKGGSYEQYF,TGTGCCAGTAGGAAGGGCGGCTCCTACGAGCAGTACTTC
-,many,TRBV7-9,TRBJ1-2,CASSLDIRNGYTF,TGTGCCAGCAGCTTGGACATAAGGAATGGCTACACCTTC
TRBD2,many,TRBV18,TRBJ2-1,CASSPLLAGNLYNEQFF,TGTGCCAGCTCACCACTTCTAGCGGGAAATTTATACAATGAGCAGTTCTTC
-,many,TRBV10-2,TRBJ2-2,CASSESGSTGELFF,TGCGCCAGCAGTGAGTCGGGATCAACCGGGGAGCTGTTTTTT
-,-,TRBV6-5,TRBJ1-5,CASSLGLGAAQHF,TGTGCCAGCAGTTTGGGATTGGGGGCCGCCCAGCATTTT
-,many,TRBV7-2,TRBJ2-1,CASSSTRLTLYNEQFF,TGTGCCAGCAGCTCAACAAGACTGACCCTCTACAATGAGCAGTTCTTC
-,few,TRBV6-6,TRBJ1-2,CASSSNYGYTF,TGTGCCAGCAGCTCTAACTATGGCTACACCTTC
-,many,TRBV7-6,TRBJ1-1,CASSPKLVTEAFF,TGTGCCAGCAGCCCCAAATTAGTCACTGAAGCTTTCTTT
-,many,TRBV19,TRBJ1-5,CASRTLRVREGNQPQHF,TGTGCCAGTAGAACTCTCAGGGTTCGGGAGGGCAATCAGCCCCAGCATTTT
-,many,TRBV6-2/TRBV6-3,TRBJ1-1,CASSYLGRGQNTEAFF,TGTGCCAGCAGTTACTTGGGCCGGGGACAAAACACTGAAGCTTTCTTT
TRBD2,many,TRBV7-3,TRBJ2-3,CASSLAPGGGTDTQYF,TGTGCCAGCAGCTTAGCCCCGGGGGGAGGCACAGATACGCAGTATTTT
-,medium-sized,TRBV29-1,TRBJ2-2,CSVESEKNTGELFF,TGCAGCGTTGAAAGCGAGAAGAACACCGGGGAGCTGTTTTTT
-,-,TRBV6-2/TRBV6-3,TRBJ2-4,CASAEGTFPKNIQYF,TGTGCCAGCGCGGAGGGGACGTTCCCCAAAAACATTCAGTACTTC
-,many,TRBV11-2,TRBJ1-1,CASSLPSLGPEAFF,TGTGCCAGCAGCTTACCCAGCCTGGGGCCAGAAGCTTTCTTT
-,many,TRBV5-1,TRBJ2-2,CASSFRGITTGELFF,TGCGCCAGCAGCTTCAGGGGAATCACCACCGGGGAGCTGTTTTTT
TRBD1,many,TRBV11-2,TRBJ2-5,CATGQEPSSETQYF,TGTGCCACTGGACAGGAGCCGTCCTCGGAGACCCAGTACTTC
-,many,TRBV20-1,TRBJ1-3,CSARAFNINTIYF,TGCAGTGCTAGAGCCTTTAATATAAACACCATATATTTT
-,few,TRBV25-1,TRBJ2-1,CASSRRGVDNEQFF,TGTGCCAGCTCCCGGAGAGGGGTCGACAATGAGCAGTTCTTC
TRBD1,many,TRBV9,TRBJ2-1,CASSVVGTAYNEQFF,TGTGCCAGCAGCGTAGTCGGGACAGCATACAATGAGCAGTTCTTC
TRBD1,many,TRBV5-1,TRBJ2-1,CATARDRAFDEQFF,TGCGCCACCGCTAGGGACAGGGCGTTCGATGAGCAGTTCTTC
-,many,TRBV19,TRBJ2-7,CASTNTAYEQYF,TGTGCCAGTACAAACACCGCCTACGAGCAGTACTTC
-,many,TRBV6-2/TRBV6-3,TRBJ1-1,CASSFRGAALNTEAFF,TGTGCCAGCAGTTTCCGAGGGGCAGCCCTGAACACTGAAGCTTTCTTT
-,-,TRBV19,TRBJ1-3,CASRLSGNTIYF,TGTGCCAGTAGACTCTCTGGAAACACCATATATTTT